Presented here are 8 T cell receptor beta chains from one specimen sequenced in a study of beta chain features in type 1 diabetes. Expressed TCRB transcripts got sequenced, as all isolated RNA was reverse transcribed. TCRdb's table, derived via immunoSEQ multiplex PCR, lists solely in-frame clones and lacks some. This table holds almost 250,000 clones, over 12% found once. The sequencing input was naive CD4+ T cells from blood. Receptor source: a woman between 40 and 55 years old in good health.

The chain combines TRBV19 with TRBJ2-7; D might be TRBD2 (6 bases). In germline, CDR1 is LNHDA, CDR2 SQIVND (reference sequence). The CDR3 sequence is 14 residues long. Trimming left V 3 bases short and J 3 bases short, with 12 bases between. The CDR3 region has the DNA TGTGCCAGTAGTATCCGGGACTTCTACTACGAGCAGTACTTC. It yields the protein CASSIRDFYYEQYF.

This clone appeared a few times. The genes are TRBV29-1 and TRBJ1-5, with 7 bases fitting TRBD1. From germline, CDR1 is SQVTM and CDR2 ANQGSEA. Trimming at V came to 6 bases and at J to 7 bases, leaving 12 bases not matched to a gene. The CDR3 contains 14 residues. In DNA, the CDR3 is TGCAGCGTCTCCCCCACAGGGGCCAAACAGCCCCAGCATTTT. Its protein is CSVSPTGAKQPQHF.

The sample holds a few counts of this clone. The chain carries TRBV5-1 and TRBJ2-1; D is unresolved. CDR1 and CDR2 (germline): SGHRS, YFSETQ. The length of the CDR3 is 12 residues. V lost 4 bases, J lost 8 bases, and 10 bases lay in between. The CDR3 nucleotides are TGCGCCAGCAGCGTCGGAGACGATGAGCAGTTCTTC. Its protein product is CASSVGDDEQFF. The variable domain in full, with the rest retrieved from reference TRBV5-1 and TRBJ2-1, is KAGVTQTPRYLIKTRGQQVTLSCSPISGHRSVSWYQQTPGQGLQFLFEYFSETQRNKGNFPGRFSGRQFSNSRSEMNVSTLELGDSALYLCASSVGDDEQFFGPGTRLTVL.

This chain joins TRBV4-1 and TRBJ2-7; perhaps TRBD2 as D (5 bases). V dropped 1 base and J dropped 6 bases, with 25 bases sitting between them. CDR1 is MGHRA, CDR2 YSYEKL, per germline. This CDR3 comprises 18 residues. The CDR3 is CASSQALVHGLAPVEQYF. As DNA, the CDR3 is TGCGCCAGCAGCCAAGCCCTAGTCCACGGACTCGCACCGGTCGAGCAGTACTTC.

This clone was observed a few times. This chain joins TRBV6-6 and TRBJ2-5; 10 bases map to TRBD1. The CDR3 loop spans 15 amino acids. The germline CDR1 and CDR2 sequences are MNHNY and SVGAGI (reference sequence). Trimming at V came to 3 bases and at J to 4 bases, leaving 5 bases not matched to a gene. In DNA form, the CDR3 reads TGTGCCAGCAGTTATGGGGGACAGGGGAGAGAGACCCAGTACTTC. This encodes CASSYGGQGRETQYF.

This clone showed up just a few times. The chain couples TRBV7-2 to TRBJ1-3; 7 positions match TRBD1. The length of the CDR3 is 14 residues. Germline CDR1 is SGHTA and CDR2 is FQGNSA. V shed 4 bases, J shed 5 bases, and the junction held 5 bases outside the gene matches. CDR3 sequence: CASSSPGQRNTIYF. The CDR3 nucleotides are TGTGCCAGCAGCTCACCGGGACAGCGAAACACCATATATTTT.

This clone showed up just a few times. The V and J genes are TRBV6-5 and TRBJ1-1; TRBD1 might be the D (6 bases). This CDR3 contains 13 residues. V was clipped by 4 bases and J by 6 bases, with 12 bases between them. Germline-derived CDR1 and CDR2 are MNHEY and SVGAGI. The CDR3 nucleotides are TGTGCCAGCAGTTCCCGGGGGGGCGCTGAAGCTTTCTTT. Protein: CASSSRGGAEAFF.

The sample holds a few counts of this clone. This chain connects TRBV18 to TRBJ2-6, with a possible D match to TRBD1 (5 bases). Germline V gives CDR1 KGHSH, CDR2 LQKENI. Trimming took off 3 bases at V and 0 bases at J, with 12 bases between the two ends. The CDR3 extends over 17 amino acids. The CDR3 region is CASSPGQASSGANVLTF. The DNA for the CDR3 is TGTGCCAGCTCACCGGGGCAGGCTTCCTCTGGGGCCAACGTCCTGACTTTC.